This TCR beta chain was captured in a study of technical replicates of blood from several donors. Method: immunoSEQ multiplex PCR; TCRdb's copy keeps in-frame clones and lacks some. The sample lists about 85,000 clones, around 94% occurring once. The sequencing sample was made of T cells isolated from PBMCs. The source of this sequence is a human donor in good health.

This CDR3 reads CASRASGYYGYTF. The CDR3 DNA reads as TGTGCCAGCAGGGCCAGCGGCTACTATGGCTACACCTTC. The rearrangement links TRBV28 to TRBJ1-2; D not resolved. Germline lookup yields CDR1 MDHEN and CDR2 SYDVKM. V dropped 6 bases and J dropped 3 bases, with 11 bases sitting between them. This CDR3 has 13 residues.